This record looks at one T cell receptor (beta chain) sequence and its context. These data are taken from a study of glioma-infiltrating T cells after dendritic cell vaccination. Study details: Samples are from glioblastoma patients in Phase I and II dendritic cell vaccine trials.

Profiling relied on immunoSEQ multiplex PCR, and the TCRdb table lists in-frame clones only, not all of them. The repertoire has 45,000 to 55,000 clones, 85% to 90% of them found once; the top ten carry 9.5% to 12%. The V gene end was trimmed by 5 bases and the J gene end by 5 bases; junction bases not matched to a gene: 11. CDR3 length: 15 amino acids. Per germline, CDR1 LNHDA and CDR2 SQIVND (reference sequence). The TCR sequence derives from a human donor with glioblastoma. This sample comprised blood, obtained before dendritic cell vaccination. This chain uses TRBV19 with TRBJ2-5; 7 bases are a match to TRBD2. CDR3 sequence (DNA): TGTGCCAGTAGTGCTGGTGGGGCCGGGGGGGAGACCCAGTACTTC. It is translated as CASSAGGAGGETQYF.